The 27 T cell receptor beta chains reported below all come from one sample, sequenced in a study of blood T cell repertoires in COVID-19. Produced via immunoSEQ multiplex PCR; TCRdb's table is partial and in-frame only. The repertoire holds 200,000 to 250,000 clones, with about four fifths as singletons. The sequencing input was PBMCs or T cells enriched from blood (not recorded which). The receptors were gathered from a woman between 40 and 55 years old with acute COVID-19.

The chain combines TRBV4-1 with TRBJ2-1, with 7 bases matching TRBD1. This CDR3 is built from 15 residues. The germline CDR1 and CDR2 sequences are MGHRA and YSYEKL. The V segment lost 4 bases and the J segment 4 bases; nucleotides outside the gene matches: 7. The CDR3, as DNA: TGCGCCAGCAGCCCAAACAGGGGCCCATACAATGAGCAGTTCTTC. Amino acids: CASSPNRGPYNEQFF.

The CDR3 DNA reads as TGTGCCAGCAGTCTCGGACTCAAAAACATTCAGTACTTC. This sequence encodes CASSLGLKNIQYF. V gene TRBV6-5 combines with J gene TRBJ2-4, with D perhaps matching TRBD2 (5 bases). This CDR3 is built from 13 residues. Germline CDR1 is MNHEY and CDR2 is SVGAGI. Between the trimmed V and J ends, which lost 5 bases and 3 bases, there was a span of 8 bases.

The chain joins TRBV19 to TRBJ2-3; D may be TRBD1 (5 bases). This CDR3 has 15 amino acids. Germline CDR1 reads LNHDA; CDR2 reads SQIVND (reference sequence). V was shortened by 3 bases and J by 3 bases, with 13 bases between the two germline ends. In DNA, the CDR3 is TGTGCCAGTAGTATCAGTTTAGGGGTGACAGATACGCAGTATTTT. This codes for CASSISLGVTDTQYF. The whole variable domain, remainder taken from reference TRBV19 and TRBJ2-3, is DGGITQSPKYLFRKEGQNVTLSCEQNLNHDAMYWYRQDPGQGLRLIYYSQIVNDFQKGDIAEGYSVSREKKESFPLTVTSAQKNPTAFYLCASSISLGVTDTQYFGPGTRLTVL.

The chain carries TRBV6-2 or TRBV6-3 and TRBJ2-2, with a tentative D call TRBD1 (5 bases). CDR3 length equals 13 residues. V lost 6 bases and J lost 3, with 8 bases in between. CDR1 and CDR2 from the germline V gene are MNHEY and SVGEGT. Here the CDR3 DNA reads TGTGCCAGCAGCCGACAGTACACCGGGGAGCTGTTTTTT. Translated: CASSRQYTGELFF.

In its sample, this clone was seen once. The V and J genes are TRBV5-1 and TRBJ1-3, with D possibly being TRBD1 (6 bases). The ends were cut back, 3 bases at V and 1 base at J, with 8 bases in the middle. The CDR3 spans 14 residues. Germline values: CDR1 SGHRS, CDR2 YFSETQ. DNA of the CDR3: TGCGCCAGCAGCTCCAGGGGTTCTGGAAACACCATATATTTT. Translation: CASSSRGSGNTIYF.

V is TRBV28 and J is TRBJ1-1; D not resolved. The CDR3 length is 14 residues. Germline V gene sequence: CDR1 MDHEN, CDR2 SYDVKM. V was cut by 5 bases and J by 0 bases, with 10 bases left in between. The CDR3 DNA is TGTGCCAGCAGTAGATGGGAGGTGAACACTGAAGCTTTCTTT. Protein: CASSRWEVNTEAFF.

V gene TRBV27 combines with J gene TRBJ2-7, with 9 bases identical to TRBD2. V was pared by 4 bases and J by 2 bases, with 3 bases of the junction left unmatched. The CDR3 loop spans 14 amino acids. Looked up from germline, CDR1 is MNHEY and CDR2 is SMNVEV (reference sequence). CDR3 DNA: TGTGCCAGCAGTTGGGCTAGCGGGGCCTACGAGCAGTACTTC. Translating gives CASSWASGAYEQYF.

The genes are TRBV18 and TRBJ1-2; 11 nucleotides match TRBD1. The germline CDR1 and CDR2 sequences are KGHSH and LQKENI. CDR3 length: 16 residues. V gave up 3 bases and J gave up 4 bases; unmatched junction bases: 7. This CDR3 is CASSPSDRGRTYGYTF. The DNA of the CDR3 is TGTGCCAGCTCACCTTCGGACAGGGGGCGCACCTATGGCTACACCTTC. Complete variable domain (other parts from reference TRBV18 and TRBJ1-2): NAGVMQNPRHLVRRRGQEARLRCSPMKGHSHVYWYRQLPEEGLKFMVYLQKENIIDESGMPKERFSAEFPKEGPSILRIQQVVRGDSAAYFCASSPSDRGRTYGYTFGSGTRLTVV.

This clone was picked up one time. The CDR3: CASIPAGGYEQYF. CDR3 sequence (DNA): TGTGCCAGCATCCCAGCGGGAGGCTACGAGCAGTACTTC. The chain links TRBV6-5 to TRBJ2-7; TRBD2 matches at 9 bases. CDR1 and CDR2 (germline): MNHEY, SVGAGI. The length of the CDR3 is 13 residues. Trimming removed 7 bases from V and 3 bases from J; junction bases left unmatched: 4.

This CDR3 reads CASSGRLAGELFF. The CDR3 DNA reads TGTGCCAGCAGCGGCAGACTAGCGGGGGAGCTGTTTTTT. This chain connects TRBV5-4 to TRBJ2-2; 8 nucleotides align to TRBD2. Germline V CDR1 and CDR2: SGHNT, YYREEE (reference sequence). Germline trimming cut 4 bases from V and 8 bases from J; bases unmatched to any gene: 4. The CDR3 has 13 residues.

This clone was seen only once. This chain connects TRBV11-3 to TRBJ1-6; possibly TRBD1 for D (5 bases). Trimming removed 4 bases from V and 10 bases from J, with 11 bases in between. Germline assignment: CDR1 SGHNT and CDR2 YENEEA. The CDR3 has 13 amino acids. The CDR3, as DNA: TGTGCCAGCAGCTCTACAGGTTCGTCACCCCTCCACTTT. Translating gives CASSSTGSSPLHF.

V and J are TRBV7-3 and TRBJ2-3; 9 positions agree with TRBD1. The ends lost 2 bases at V and 0 bases at J; junction bases unmatched: 3. The CDR3 sequence is 16 residues long. Germline assignment: CDR1 SGHTA and CDR2 FQGTGA. Here the CDR3 DNA reads TGTGCCAGCAGCTTAGGGACAGGGTCTAGCACAGATACGCAGTATTTT. Protein sequence: CASSLGTGSSTDTQYF. Full variable domain (outside the CDR3, taken from reference TRBV7-3 and TRBJ2-3): GAGVSQTPSNKVTEKGKYVELRCDPISGHTALYWYRQSLGQGPEFLIYFQGTGAADDSGLPNDRFFAVRPEGSVSTLKIQRTERGDSAVYLCASSLGTGSSTDTQYFGPGTRLTVL.

The chain recombines TRBV2 with TRBJ1-2; 8 bases are shared with TRBD1. Germline V gene lookup returns CDR1 SNHLY and CDR2 FYNNEI. The J segment lost 6 bases and the V segment lost 6 bases, leaving 6 bases of the junction unmatched. The CDR3 runs 13 residues. The CDR3 coding sequence is TGTGCCAGCAGCTGGACAGGGAGGGATGGCTACACCTTC. This gives the protein CASSWTGRDGYTF.

The rearrangement links TRBV3-1 (or the pseudogene TRBV3-2) to TRBJ1-2; TRBD1 matches 10 bases. The CDR3 length is 13 residues. CDR1 LGHDT and CDR2 YNNKEL come from the germline V gene (reference sequence). Trimming took 4 bases from V and 10 from J; bases not matched to a gene: 6. The chain's CDR3 is CASSRTGQGTYTF. In nucleotides, the CDR3 is TGTGCCAGCAGCCGCACGGGACAGGGGACCTACACCTTC.

The gene calls are TRBV28 and TRBJ1-2; 7 bases line up with TRBD1. The CDR3 length is 15 residues. From germline, CDR1 is MDHEN and CDR2 SYDVKM. The ends lost 3 bases at V and 4 bases at J; junction bases unmatched: 8. CDR3 sequence (DNA): TGTGCCAGCAGTTTGCCCATGACAGGGAGCTATGGCTACACCTTC. It translates to CASSLPMTGSYGYTF.

The count of this clone is one. The chain employs TRBV5-1 and TRBJ2-2; possible D gene TRBD1, 5 bases. Trimming removed 0 bases at V and 6 bases at J, with 12 bases between. The CDR3 has 15 residues. In germline, CDR1 is SGHRS, CDR2 YFSETQ. The DNA of the CDR3 is TGCGCCAGCAGCTTGGGCCAGGGAATAGCCGGGGAGCTGTTTTTT. Residues: CASSLGQGIAGELFF.

CDR3 residues: CASSRLERLNTEAFF. DNA of the CDR3: TGCGCCAGCAGCCGCCTTGAACGGTTGAACACTGAAGCTTTCTTT. The chain links TRBV5-1 to TRBJ1-1, with D unresolved. Germline assignment: CDR1 SGHRS and CDR2 YFSETQ. V lost 4 bases to trimming and J lost 0 bases, with 13 bases between them. CDR3 length: 15 residues.

This rearrangement joins TRBV5-1 to TRBJ1-2; D might be TRBD1 (5 bases). The V gene's germline CDR1 is SGHRS and CDR2 YFSETQ. Trimming took 4 bases from V and 3 from J, leaving 13 bases between them. The CDR3 is 14 amino acids. The CDR3 nucleotides are TGCGCCAGCAGCCCCCAGGGAGGGGACTATGGCTACACCTTC. Amino acids: CASSPQGGDYGYTF.

The chain couples TRBV5-4 to TRBJ1-2; D is possibly TRBD1 (5 bases). The CDR3 consists of 13 residues. The V end lost 5 bases, the J end lost 2 bases, and 10 bases lay between the germline ends. Germline V gene lookup returns CDR1 SGHNT and CDR2 YYREEE (reference sequence). For the CDR3, the DNA is TGTGCCAGCAGTCAGGGCGAGAACTATGGCTACACCTTC. Residues: CASSQGENYGYTF.

The chain recombines TRBV4-2 with TRBJ2-7; maybe TRBD2 (6 bases). The CDR3 sequence is 15 residues long. Trimming stripped 1 base from V and 3 bases from J, with 13 bases between. The germline V gene has CDR1 LGHNA and CDR2 YNFKEQ. CDR3: CASSQGAGTLYEQYF. For the CDR3, the DNA is TGTGCCAGCAGCCAAGGGGCAGGGACTCTCTACGAGCAGTACTTC.

The V and J genes are TRBV9 and TRBJ2-3, with a tentative D call TRBD2 (5 bases). CDR1 is SGDLS, CDR2 YYNGEE, per germline. The CDR3 consists of 14 residues. Trimming removed 0 bases from V and 6 bases from J, with 11 bases in between. CDR3 bases: TGTGCCAGCAGCGTAGGAGGGAACGACGATACGCAGTATTTT. This sequence encodes CASSVGGNDDTQYF.

This chain joins TRBV27 and TRBJ1-2; D is perhaps TRBD1 (6 bases). Trimming took off 2 bases at V and 5 bases at J, with 15 bases between the two ends. The CDR3 is 15 residues long. CDR1 and CDR2 from the germline V gene are MNHEY and SMNVEV (reference sequence). This chain's CDR3 is CASSLSQGNYYGYTF. The CDR3 DNA follows: TGTGCCAGCAGTTTAAGCCAGGGGAACTATTATGGCTACACCTTC.

The chain employs TRBV7-3 and TRBJ1-1; 7 nucleotides match TRBD1. In germline, CDR1 is SGHTA, CDR2 FQGTGA. Losses at the gene ends were 5 bases for V and 5 bases for J; bases not matched to a gene: 8. The CDR3 has 14 amino acids. The CDR3 nucleotides read TGTGCCAGCAGCCCCACCGGGACAGTTACTGAAGCTTTCTTT. Translation gives CASSPTGTVTEAFF.

The V gene is TRBV11-3, the J gene TRBJ1-1; no firm D call. This CDR3 is built from 13 residues. The V end was cut by 1 base, the J end by 4 bases, with 7 bases between. Germline CDR1 is SGHNT and CDR2 is YENEEA. The DNA of the CDR3 is TGTGCCAGCAGCTTAGTATCCGGCACTGAAGCTTTCTTT. Its translation: CASSLVSGTEAFF.

The chain couples TRBV3-1 (or the pseudogene TRBV3-2) to TRBJ1-3; 12 nucleotides agree with TRBD1. The CDR3 extends over 19 amino acids. The germline V gene encodes CDR1 LGHDT and CDR2 YNNKEL (reference sequence). V lost 4 bases and J lost 4; bases outside the gene matches: 14. The CDR3 DNA is TGTGCCAGCAGCCGGGGACAGGGGGCTTCGACTTCTGGGGGAAACACCATATATTTT. Translation gives CASSRGQGASTSGGNTIYF.

This chain uses TRBV6-5 with TRBJ1-1, with a tentative D call TRBD1 (6 bases). This CDR3 has 14 amino acids. The germline gives CDR1 MNHEY, CDR2 SVGAGI. V was cut by 6 bases and J by 4 bases, with 15 bases left in between. The CDR3 DNA follows: TGTGCCAGCAGGATGGGGGGGGGCCTCACTGAAGCTTTCTTT. Amino acids: CASRMGGGLTEAFF.

This clone has more than one count but fewer than ten. The gene calls are TRBV14 and TRBJ1-1; the match to TRBD1 covers 10 bases. The germline V gene encodes CDR1 SGHDN and CDR2 FVKESK. V trimming: 5 bases; J trimming: 5 bases; junction bases outside the gene matches: 2. CDR3 size: 13 residues. The CDR3 spells CASSRTGGTEAFF. The CDR3, as DNA: TGTGCCAGCAGCAGGACAGGGGGGACTGAAGCTTTCTTT.